A selection of T cell receptor beta chains follows, all from one sample in a study of radiation and T cells in renal cell carcinoma. The protocol was immunoSEQ multiplex PCR, while the TCRdb copy is restricted to in-frame clones and leaves out a portion. The table lists 24,000 or so clones, more than 45% of them singletons. This sample comprised tumor tissue, obtained from a patient whose treatment was nephrectomy without radiotherapy. Receptors were obtained from a man aged 40-50 years with renal cell carcinoma. Each CDR3 is given with its conserved first and last residue. D genes are given only for firm matches. Clone size is given for some rows only: seen once, a few or many times, or a class if the clone is expanded.

CDR3aa: CASSFNNGGNTIYF
CDR3nt: TGTGCCAGCAGCTTTAACAACGGTGGAAACACCATATATTTT
d_gene: NA
abundance: NA
v_gene: TRBV5-6
j_gene: TRBJ1-3

CDR3aa: CASSQDLGTAQAFF
CDR3nt: TGTGCCAGCAGCCAAGACCTTGGGACAGCCCAAGCTTTCTTT
d_gene: TRBD1
abundance: NA
v_gene: TRBV14
j_gene: TRBJ1-1

CDR3aa: CASMLGQYNEQFF
CDR3nt: TGTGCCAGTATGCTGGGACAGTACAATGAGCAGTTCTTC
d_gene: TRBD1
abundance: NA
v_gene: TRBV19
j_gene: TRBJ2-1

CDR3aa: CASSSGRGPGNEQFF
CDR3nt: TGTGCCAGCAGCTCGGGCCGGGGACCAGGCAATGAGCAGTTCTTC
d_gene: NA
abundance: NA
v_gene: TRBV5-4
j_gene: TRBJ2-1

CDR3aa: CASSRDLGGETQYF
CDR3nt: TGTGCCAGTAGTAGGGACCTCGGAGGGGAGACCCAGTACTTC
d_gene: NA
abundance: NA
v_gene: TRBV19
j_gene: TRBJ2-5

CDR3aa: CASSANHLDRDNQPQHF
CDR3nt: TGTGCCAGCAGCGCGAATCACTTGGACAGGGACAATCAGCCCCAGCATTTT
d_gene: TRBD1
abundance: NA
v_gene: TRBV9
j_gene: TRBJ1-5

CDR3aa: CASSDPASLETQYF
CDR3nt: TGTGCCAGCAGTGACCCAGCGAGTCTAGAGACCCAGTACTTC
d_gene: NA
abundance: NA
v_gene: TRBV25-1
j_gene: TRBJ2-5

CDR3aa: CASTHRGQGSYEQYF
CDR3nt: TGTGCCAGTACCCACCGCGGACAGGGGTCCTACGAGCAGTACTTC
d_gene: TRBD1
abundance: NA
v_gene: TRBV19
j_gene: TRBJ2-7

CDR3aa: CASSRTGVRNSPLHF
CDR3nt: TGTGCCAGTAGTAGAACAGGGGTACGGAATTCACCCCTCCACTTT
d_gene: TRBD1
abundance: NA
v_gene: TRBV19
j_gene: TRBJ1-6

CDR3aa: CASSLQGDGDTQYF
CDR3nt: TGTGCCAGCAGCTTACAGGGGGATGGGGATACGCAGTATTTT
d_gene: TRBD1
abundance: once
v_gene: TRBV11-3
j_gene: TRBJ2-3

CDR3aa: CASSLSRTSNEQFF
CDR3nt: TGTGCCAGCAGTTTATCGCGAACCTCGAATGAGCAGTTCTTC
d_gene: NA
abundance: NA
v_gene: TRBV27
j_gene: TRBJ2-1

CDR3aa: CASSTGTGGDEQYF
CDR3nt: TGTGCCAGCAGCACCGGGACAGGGGGCGACGAGCAGTACTTC
d_gene: TRBD1
abundance: many
v_gene: TRBV11-2
j_gene: TRBJ2-7

CDR3aa: CASSLEFTDKETQYF
CDR3nt: TGTGCCAGCAGCTTAGAGTTCACCGACAAAGAGACCCAGTACTTC
d_gene: NA
abundance: once
v_gene: TRBV11-2
j_gene: TRBJ2-5

CDR3aa: CASSLIRGRGTEAFF
CDR3nt: TGCGCCAGCAGCCTCATCCGGGGGCGCGGCACTGAAGCTTTCTTT
d_gene: NA
abundance: NA
v_gene: TRBV5-1
j_gene: TRBJ1-1

CDR3aa: CASWWGAVDYGYTF
CDR3nt: TGTGCCTCGTGGTGGGGGGCCGTCGACTATGGCTACACCTTC
d_gene: NA
abundance: NA
v_gene: TRBV30
j_gene: TRBJ1-2

CDR3aa: CASSQVRGGELFF
CDR3nt: TGTGCCAGCAGCCAAGTTCGTGGCGGGGAGCTGTTTTTT
d_gene: NA
abundance: few
v_gene: TRBV14
j_gene: TRBJ2-2

CDR3aa: CASSQDWGSSYNEQFF
CDR3nt: TGCGCCAGCAGCCAAGACTGGGGGAGCTCCTACAATGAGCAGTTCTTC
d_gene: NA
abundance: NA
v_gene: TRBV4-3
j_gene: TRBJ2-1

CDR3aa: CASSEIKGTEAFF
CDR3nt: TGTGCCAGCAGCGAGATTAAGGGCACTGAAGCTTTCTTT
d_gene: NA
abundance: few
v_gene: TRBV5-5
j_gene: TRBJ1-1

CDR3aa: CASTRGRFGNTIYF
CDR3nt: TGTGCCAGTACCAGAGGAAGGTTCGGAAACACCATATATTTT
d_gene: NA
abundance: NA
v_gene: TRBV19
j_gene: TRBJ1-3

CDR3aa: CASSLTGGTNYGYTF
CDR3nt: TGTGCCAGCAGTTTGACAGGGGGGACTAACTATGGCTACACCTTC
d_gene: TRBD1
abundance: NA
v_gene: TRBV6-6
j_gene: TRBJ1-2

CDR3aa: CASSLRTGGDQPQHF
CDR3nt: TGCGCCAGCAGCTTGAGGACAGGAGGGGACCAGCCCCAGCATTTT
d_gene: TRBD1
abundance: few
v_gene: TRBV5-1
j_gene: TRBJ1-5

CDR3aa: CASSPQTGTEDTEAFF
CDR3nt: TGTGCCAGCAGCCCCCAGACAGGGACCGAAGACACTGAAGCTTTCTTT
d_gene: TRBD1
abundance: NA
v_gene: TRBV7-8
j_gene: TRBJ1-1

CDR3aa: CASSLGGGLAGYTF
CDR3nt: TGTGCCAGCAGTTTAGGGGGCGGACTGGCCGGCTACACCTTC
d_gene: NA
abundance: few
v_gene: TRBV28
j_gene: TRBJ1-2

CDR3aa: CASSLDWDSGNTIYF
CDR3nt: TGTGCCAGCAGCCTCGACTGGGACTCTGGAAACACCATATATTTT
d_gene: NA
abundance: NA
v_gene: TRBV9
j_gene: TRBJ1-3

CDR3aa: CASSFVLDSGAYEQFF
CDR3nt: TGTGCCAGCAGCTTCGTACTAGACTCAGGTGCCTATGAGCAGTTCTTC
d_gene: NA
abundance: few
v_gene: TRBV7-6
j_gene: TRBJ2-1

CDR3aa: CASSPRRENSISGANVLTF
CDR3nt: TGTGCCAGCTCACCAAGGAGAGAAAACTCTATATCTGGGGCCAACGTCCTGACTTTC
d_gene: NA
abundance: few
v_gene: TRBV18
j_gene: TRBJ2-6

CDR3aa: CASLFSGVAPQETQYF
CDR3nt: TGTGCCTCCCTCTTCTCGGGGGTGGCCCCACAAGAGACCCAGTACTTC
d_gene: NA
abundance: NA
v_gene: TRBV30
j_gene: TRBJ2-5

CDR3aa: CAWSVYTEAFF
CDR3nt: TGTGCCTGGAGTGTCTACACTGAAGCTTTCTTT
d_gene: NA
abundance: NA
v_gene: TRBV30
j_gene: TRBJ1-1

CDR3aa: CASSLLPGGATEAFF
CDR3nt: TGTGCCAGCAGTCTCCTCCCGGGGGGGGCGACTGAAGCTTTCTTT
d_gene: NA
abundance: NA
v_gene: TRBV6-4
j_gene: TRBJ1-1

CDR3aa: CASSFVGHQNTEAFF
CDR3nt: TGTGCCAGCAGCTTTGTGGGACACCAGAACACTGAAGCTTTCTTT
d_gene: NA
abundance: NA
v_gene: TRBV5-6
j_gene: TRBJ1-1

CDR3aa: CASSPRSLYNSPLHF
CDR3nt: TGTGCCAGCAGCCCCCGGAGCCTTTATAATTCACCCCTCCACTTT
d_gene: NA
abundance: NA
v_gene: TRBV7-2
j_gene: TRBJ1-6

CDR3aa: CASSRTSGVNGELFF
CDR3nt: TGTGCCAGCAGTCGTACTAGCGGGGTCAACGGGGAGCTGTTTTTT
d_gene: TRBD2
abundance: NA
v_gene: TRBV28
j_gene: TRBJ2-2

CDR3aa: CASSLGGTGRETQYF
CDR3nt: TGTGCCAGCAGCTTGGGGGGGACAGGGAGGGAGACCCAGTACTTC
d_gene: TRBD1
abundance: NA
v_gene: TRBV5-6
j_gene: TRBJ2-5

CDR3aa: CASSQSSQGSNQPQHF
CDR3nt: TGTGCCAGCAGCCAGTCCTCACAGGGCTCCAATCAGCCCCAGCATTTT
d_gene: NA
abundance: few
v_gene: TRBV4-2
j_gene: TRBJ1-5

CDR3aa: CASSFGQGNYNEQFF
CDR3nt: TGTGCCAGCAGTTTTGGACAGGGAAACTACAATGAGCAGTTCTTC
d_gene: TRBD1
abundance: NA
v_gene: TRBV7-2
j_gene: TRBJ2-1

CDR3aa: CASSRDVGNTIYF
CDR3nt: TGTGCCAGCAGTCGGGACGTTGGAAACACCATATATTTT
d_gene: NA
abundance: NA
v_gene: TRBV6-5
j_gene: TRBJ1-3

CDR3aa: CATSRGHEETQYF
CDR3nt: TGTGCCACCAGCAGAGGACACGAGGAGACCCAGTACTTC
d_gene: NA
abundance: NA
v_gene: TRBV15
j_gene: TRBJ2-5